Listed below are T cell receptor beta chains from one sample, sequenced in a study of shared clonotypes between healthy human individuals. TCRdb keeps only in-frame clones here, not all; method: immunoSEQ multiplex PCR. The table lists approximately 2.1 million clones, approximately 93% of them singletons, with under 0.45% in the top ten. Sequenced: naive CD4+ T cells from PBMCs. The receptor set was obtained from a young man in good health. Some clones in this sample may be carry-over from other donors' samples. The CDR3 runs from the conserved cysteine through the conserved F or W. Each record gives: D gene, clone size, V gene, J gene, CDR3 protein, CDR3 DNA. The D gene is left open where the match is weak. Rows give clone size only sometimes, using once, few, many, or a class for an expanded clone.

TRBD1	-	TRBV5-1	TRBJ1-2	CASSLGGTGGDGYTF	TGCGCCAGCAGCTTGGGAGGGACAGGGGGCGATGGCTACACCTTC
-	-	TRBV5-8	TRBJ1-4	CASSLGRGLEKLFF	TGTGCCAGCAGCTTGGGCAGGGGCCTTGAAAAACTGTTTTTT
-	once	TRBV28	TRBJ2-5	CASSLVVGGTQYF	TGTGCCAGCAGTTTGGTTGTTGGCGGGACCCAGTACTTC
-	-	TRBV28	TRBJ1-2	CASSLLSRVPGRGYTF	TGTGCCAGCAGCCTCTTGTCCCGGGTCCCGGGCAGGGGCTACACCTTC
-	-	TRBV19	TRBJ2-5	CASTTSGETQYF	TGTGCCAGTACGACGAGCGGGGAGACCCAGTACTTC
-	-	TRBV27	TRBJ1-2	CASSSWDSRGYTF	TGTGCCAGCAGTTCATGGGACTCGAGGGGCTACACCTTC
TRBD1	-	TRBV6-5	TRBJ2-5	CASSYSPGQGAETQYF	TGTGCCAGCAGTTACTCCCCGGGACAGGGGGCAGAGACCCAGTACTTC
TRBD2	-	TRBV28	TRBJ2-2	CASSPRGSGRNTGELFF	TGTGCCAGCAGCCCCCGGGGGAGCGGGAGGAACACCGGGGAGCTGTTTTTT
TRBD1	-	TRBV5-5	TRBJ2-7	CASSWGQGTYEQYF	TGTGCCAGCAGCTGGGGACAGGGAACCTACGAGCAGTACTTC
-	-	TRBV18	TRBJ1-2	CASSPEGQQNYGYTF	TGTGCCAGCTCGCCTGAGGGACAACAGAACTATGGCTACACCTTC
TRBD1	few	TRBV5-4	TRBJ1-1	CASSLDRGNTEAFF	TGTGCCAGCAGCTTGGACAGGGGTAACACTGAAGCTTTCTTT
-	-	TRBV7-6	TRBJ2-7	CASTLQSGDYEQYF	TGTGCCAGCACCTTACAGTCGGGAGACTACGAGCAGTACTTC
-	-	TRBV10-3	TRBJ1-1	CAISALEGGSKTEAFF	TGTGCCATCAGTGCTCTCGAAGGAGGGAGTAAAACTGAAGCTTTCTTT
-	-	TRBV5-1	TRBJ1-1	CASSSGQTNTEAFF	TGCGCCAGCAGCTCCGGACAGACGAACACTGAAGCTTTCTTT
-	-	TRBV7-9	TRBJ1-5	CASSFDSVGNQPQHF	TGTGCCAGCAGCTTTGATTCCGTGGGCAATCAGCCCCAGCATTTT
-	-	TRBV29-1	TRBJ2-2	CSVVGLLNTGELFF	TGCAGCGTTGTGGGCTTATTAAACACCGGGGAGCTGTTTTTT
-	-	TRBV18	TRBJ1-1	CASSPPGNGEAFF	TGTGCCAGCTCACCACCGGGGAACGGCGAAGCTTTCTTT
-	-	TRBV19	TRBJ2-3	CASSLVREDTQYF	TGTGCCAGTAGTTTGGTCAGAGAAGATACGCAGTATTTT
-	-	TRBV6-5	TRBJ2-7	CASRPLWGEAYEQYF	TGTGCCAGCAGGCCCCTCTGGGGCGAGGCCTACGAGCAGTACTTC
-	-	TRBV28	TRBJ1-2	CASRPAGPGKVRYGYTF	TGTGCCAGCAGGCCCGCGGGGCCCGGGAAGGTCCGCTATGGCTACACCTTC
-	-	TRBV27	TRBJ2-5	CASSAGTGGAKTQYF	TGTGCCAGCAGTGCCGGAACGGGGGGCGCGAAGACCCAGTACTTC
-	-	TRBV6-6	TRBJ1-4	CASSYRVPTNEKLFF	TGTGCCAGCAGTTACAGGGTCCCAACTAATGAAAAACTGTTTTTT
-	-	TRBV11-2	TRBJ2-1	CASSSARDTASFF	TGTGCCAGCAGCTCAGCCCGGGACACCGCCTCGTTCTTC
TRBD1	-	TRBV19	TRBJ2-7	CASSIGQGEPYEQYF	TGTGCCAGTAGTATAGGACAGGGGGAACCCTACGAGCAGTACTTC
-	-	TRBV11-3	TRBJ2-1	CASSFKDEQFF	TGTGCCAGCAGTTTTAAGGATGAGCAGTTCTTC
-	-	TRBV11-2	TRBJ2-6	CASQSLPGANVLTF	TGTGCCAGTCAAAGTCTCCCTGGGGCCAACGTCCTGACTTTC
TRBD2	-	TRBV9	TRBJ2-7	CASSSRGTSGPYEQYF	TGTGCCAGCAGCTCTCGTGGGACTAGCGGACCCTACGAGCAGTACTTC
-	-	TRBV28	TRBJ2-7	CASSFSGGGGREQYF	TGTGCCAGCAGTTTCTCAGGAGGGGGGGGCCGGGAGCAGTACTTC
-	-	TRBV28	TRBJ2-7	CASSLVLGGKYEQYF	TGTGCCAGCAGTTTGGTTCTCGGGGGAAAGTACGAGCAGTACTTC
-	-	TRBV6-1	TRBJ2-1	CASSELNEQFF	TGTGCCAGCAGTGAGTTGAATGAGCAGTTCTTC
-	-	TRBV7-2	TRBJ1-5	CASSLRSRDSNQPQHF	TGTGCCAGCAGCTTAAGGTCCAGGGATAGCAATCAGCCCCAGCATTTT